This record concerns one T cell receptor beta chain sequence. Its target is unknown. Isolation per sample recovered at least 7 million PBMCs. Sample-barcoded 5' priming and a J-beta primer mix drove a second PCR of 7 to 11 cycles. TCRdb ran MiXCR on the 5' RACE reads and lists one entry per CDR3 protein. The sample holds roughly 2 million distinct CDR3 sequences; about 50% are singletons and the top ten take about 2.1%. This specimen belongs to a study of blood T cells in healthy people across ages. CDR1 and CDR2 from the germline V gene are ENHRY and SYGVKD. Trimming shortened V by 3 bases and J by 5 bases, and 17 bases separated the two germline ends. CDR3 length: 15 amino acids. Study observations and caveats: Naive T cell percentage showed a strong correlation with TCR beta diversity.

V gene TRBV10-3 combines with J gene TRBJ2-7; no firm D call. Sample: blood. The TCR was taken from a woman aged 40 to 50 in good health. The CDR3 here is CAISDPKESFHEQYF. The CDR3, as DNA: TGTGCCATCAGTGATCCGAAGGAAAGTTTCCACGAGCAGTACTTC.